Listed here are 20 T cell receptor beta chains from one sample, sequenced in a study of blood T cell repertoires in COVID-19. The method was immunoSEQ multiplex PCR; TCRdb's version includes in-frame clones alone and lacks a portion of them. The sample shows 190,000 or so clones, approximately 90% of them seen only once. The sequenced sample consisted of PBMCs or T cells enriched from blood (not recorded which). These receptors originate from a young man who had recovered from COVID-19.

In this sample, this clone turned up once. The chain carries TRBV9 and TRBJ2-5; 7 bases match TRBD2. Germline V gives CDR1 SGDLS, CDR2 YYNGEE. CDR3 length: 16 amino acids. V was clipped by 3 bases and J by 1 base; unmatched bases: 9. The CDR3: CASSALGGGRQETQYF. The CDR3, as DNA: TGTGCCAGCAGCGCCCTGGGGGGAGGGCGCCAAGAGACCCAGTACTTC.

V and J are TRBV25-1 and TRBJ1-5; 7 bases match TRBD1. Germline V lookup: CDR1 MGHDK, CDR2 SYGVNS. Trimming at V came to 2 bases and at J to 4 bases, leaving 2 bases not matched to a gene. There are 14 residues in the CDR3. CDR3: CASSEPGGNQPQHF. CDR3 nucleotides: TGTGCCAGCAGTGAACCAGGGGGTAATCAGCCCCAGCATTTT.

The chain combines TRBV27 with TRBJ2-7; 14 positions match TRBD2. Germline-derived CDR1 and CDR2 are MNHEY and SMNVEV (reference sequence). CDR3 length: 17 residues. With 6 bases clipped from V and 1 base from J, the junction kept 8 bases outside the gene matches. CDR3 coding DNA: TGTGCCAGCAGCCAAATAGGACTAGCGGGGGGTTCCTACGAGCAGTACTTC. It encodes CASSQIGLAGGSYEQYF.

The chain is built from TRBV19 and TRBJ1-5; a possible D gene is TRBD1 (6 bases). The CDR3 has 15 residues. Trimming left V 3 bases short and J 3 bases short, with 12 bases between. Germline assignment: CDR1 LNHDA and CDR2 SQIVND (reference sequence). The CDR3 loop reads CASSIGTKTNQPQHF. CDR3 DNA sequence: TGTGCCAGTAGTATTGGGACAAAAACCAATCAGCCCCAGCATTTT.

This chain joins TRBV10-1 and TRBJ2-7, with TRBD1 identical over 10 bases. The CDR3 has 18 residues. V was pared by 10 bases and J by 2 bases, with 20 bases of the junction left unmatched. In germline, CDR1 is WNHNN, CDR2 SYGVQD (reference sequence). CDR3 residues: CATPITAEDRGTPYEQYF. The CDR3 DNA is TGCGCCACCCCTATTACCGCGGAGGACAGGGGGACCCCCTACGAGCAGTACTTC.

The chain joins TRBV28 to TRBJ2-7, with a weak D call TRBD1 (5 bases). V lost 10 bases to trimming and J lost 5 bases, with 15 bases between them. CDR1 MDHEN and CDR2 SYDVKM come from the germline V gene. The CDR3 loop spans 12 amino acids. CDR3 in DNA: TGTGCCACCCAGGACACACGGGACGAGCAGTACTTC. Residues: CATQDTRDEQYF.

This clone came up once. This chain links TRBV19 with TRBJ1-1, with TRBD1 matching over 8 bases. V dropped 5 bases and J dropped 1; count of bases not matched to a gene: 6. The germline CDR1 and CDR2 sequences are LNHDA and SQIVND (reference sequence). The CDR3 is made up of 15 amino acids. The CDR3 reads CASSPWTGRNTEAFF. The CDR3 DNA sequence: TGTGCCAGTAGTCCATGGACAGGGAGGAACACTGAAGCTTTCTTT.

The chain links TRBV9 to TRBJ2-5; D perhaps matches TRBD2 (5 bases). This CDR3 region has 14 residues. Trimming took off 3 bases at V and 7 bases at J, with 16 bases between the two ends. Germline values: CDR1 SGDLS, CDR2 YYNGEE. The CDR3 sequence is CASSASSSSATQYF. In nucleotides, the CDR3 is TGTGCCAGCAGCGCGTCTAGCAGTTCGGCGACCCAGTACTTC.

This clone was detected only a few times. The V gene is TRBV12-3 or TRBV12-4, the J gene TRBJ1-1, with D perhaps TRBD1 (5 bases). The CDR3 is 13 residues long. V dropped 1 base and J dropped 4 bases, with 7 bases sitting between them. CDR3 DNA sequence: TGTGCCAGCAGTTTAGGCGGGGGCACTGAAGCTTTCTTT. It is translated as CASSLGGGTEAFF.

This rearrangement joins TRBV7-9 to TRBJ2-1; 8 nucleotides agree with TRBD1. Germline CDR1 and CDR2: SEHNR and FQNEAQ (reference sequence). The junction had 4 bases not matched to a gene; V was cut back by 2 bases and J by 4 bases. The CDR3 spans 15 residues. Here the CDR3 DNA reads TGTGCCAGCAGCTTAAAGGGACAGGTATACAATGAGCAGTTCTTC. It specifies CASSLKGQVYNEQFF.

The chain has TRBV19 and TRBJ1-2; TRBD1 agrees at 11 bases. The germline V gene has CDR1 LNHDA and CDR2 SQIVND (reference sequence). CDR3 length equals 15 residues. V gave up 5 bases and J gave up 7 bases; unmatched junction bases: 9. CDR3 in amino acids: CASSGTPGQGGGYTF. CDR3 coding DNA: TGTGCCAGTAGTGGAACGCCGGGACAGGGGGGTGGCTACACCTTC.

The rearrangement joins TRBV11-2 to TRBJ2-7; 7 nucleotides match TRBD1. The length of the CDR3 is 14 residues. The germline gives CDR1 SGHAT, CDR2 FQNNGV. Losses at the gene ends were 5 bases for V and 6 bases for J; bases not matched to a gene: 10. The CDR3 here is CASSPPTTGFEQYF. The CDR3 region has the DNA TGTGCCAGCAGCCCCCCCACGACAGGGTTCGAGCAGTACTTC.

This CDR3 is CATSSPAGEGYTF. The CDR3 nucleotides read TGTGCCACCAGCAGCCCCGCAGGGGAAGGCTACACCTTC. The chain is built from TRBV15 and TRBJ1-2; perhaps TRBD1 as D (6 bases). CDR3 length equals 13 residues. CDR1 is LNHNV and CDR2 is YYDKDF in the germline V gene (reference sequence). Between the trimmed V and J ends, which lost 3 bases and 8 bases, there was a span of 13 bases.

In its sample, this clone was seen once. This chain connects TRBV6-2 or TRBV6-3 to TRBJ2-1, with 9 bases that match TRBD1. Germline V gene sequence: CDR1 MNHEY, CDR2 SVGEGT. V trimming: 3 bases; J trimming: 9 bases; junction bases outside the gene matches: 6. The CDR3 spans 14 residues. Written as DNA, the CDR3 is TGTGCCAGCAGTTATGTGGGACAGGGCAGTGAGCAGTTCTTC. Its protein is CASSYVGQGSEQFF.

V gene TRBV28 combines with J gene TRBJ1-2; 9 bases agree with TRBD1. The CDR3 is 14 residues long. After removal of 6 bases from V and 4 bases from J, the junction contained 6 bases not matched to a gene. The germline gives CDR1 MDHEN, CDR2 SYDVKM. DNA for the CDR3: TGTGCCAGCAGAAAGGGGGACAGGGCCTATGGCTACACCTTC. Protein sequence: CASRKGDRAYGYTF.

The CDR3 loop is CAWSPTGFNTEAFF. The CDR3, as DNA: TGTGCCTGGAGTCCAACAGGTTTCAACACTGAAGCTTTCTTT. The rearrangement links TRBV30 to TRBJ1-1; D may be TRBD1 (5 bases). V dropped 2 bases and J dropped 2 bases, with 12 bases sitting between them. Germline assignment: CDR1 GTSNPN and CDR2 SVGIG (reference sequence). CDR3 length equals 14 residues.

This rearrangement joins TRBV7-8 to TRBJ2-4; no reliable D call. Germline V gene sequence: CDR1 SGHVS, CDR2 FQNEAQ. This CDR3 has 15 residues. Trimming cost V 2 bases and J 2 bases, with 10 bases left between them. CDR3 bases: TGTGCCAGCAGCTTATCACGTCTAACCAAAAACATTCAGTACTTC. Protein sequence: CASSLSRLTKNIQYF.

This chain links TRBV2 with TRBJ2-1; D is perhaps TRBD2 (6 bases). This CDR3 is built from 13 residues. CDR1 SNHLY and CDR2 FYNNEI come from the germline V gene. V lost 6 bases, J lost 9 bases, and 15 bases lay in between. CDR3 residues: CASRGRGISEQFF. The DNA of the CDR3 is TGTGCCAGCAGGGGCCGGGGGATCAGTGAGCAGTTCTTC.

V usage is TRBV18 and J usage is TRBJ2-7, with D tentatively TRBD2 (7 bases). The germline V and J ends were trimmed by 0 bases and 3 bases, with 12 bases remaining between them. The CDR3 consists of 15 residues. Germline lookup yields CDR1 KGHSH and CDR2 LQKENI. CDR3 coding DNA: TGTGCCAGCTCACCACCAACAGGGACTATCTACGAGCAGTACTTC. This translates into CASSPPTGTIYEQYF.

The genes are TRBV7-2 and TRBJ2-7; weak D call: TRBD1 (6 bases). CDR3 length equals 14 residues. Trimming removed 0 bases at V and 5 bases at J, with 11 bases between. CDR1 SGHTA and CDR2 FQGNSA come from the germline V gene. The CDR3 protein is CASSLAGTKNEQYF. The DNA for the CDR3 is TGTGCCAGCAGCTTAGCGGGGACAAAAAACGAGCAGTACTTC.